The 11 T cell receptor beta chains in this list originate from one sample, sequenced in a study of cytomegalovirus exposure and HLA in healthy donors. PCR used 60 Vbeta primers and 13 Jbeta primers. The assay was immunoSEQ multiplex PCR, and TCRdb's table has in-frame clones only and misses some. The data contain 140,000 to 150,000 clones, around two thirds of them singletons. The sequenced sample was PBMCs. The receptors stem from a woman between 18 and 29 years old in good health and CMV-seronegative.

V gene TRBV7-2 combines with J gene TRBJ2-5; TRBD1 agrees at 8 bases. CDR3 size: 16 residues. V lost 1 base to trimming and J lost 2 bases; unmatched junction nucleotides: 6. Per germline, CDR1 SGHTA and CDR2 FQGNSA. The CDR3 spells CASSLVSTGGQETQYF. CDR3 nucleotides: TGTGCCAGCAGCTTAGTTTCCACAGGGGGACAAGAGACCCAGTACTTC.

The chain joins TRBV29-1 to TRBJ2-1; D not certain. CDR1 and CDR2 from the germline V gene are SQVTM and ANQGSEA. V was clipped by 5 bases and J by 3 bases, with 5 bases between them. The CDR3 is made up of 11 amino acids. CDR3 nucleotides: TGCAGCGTTTCAGACTACAATGAGCAGTTCTTC. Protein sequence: CSVSDYNEQFF.

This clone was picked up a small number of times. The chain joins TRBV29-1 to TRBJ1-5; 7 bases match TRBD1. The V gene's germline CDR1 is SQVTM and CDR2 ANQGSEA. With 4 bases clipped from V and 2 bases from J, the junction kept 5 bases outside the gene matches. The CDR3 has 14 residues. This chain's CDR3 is CSVVQGFGNQPQHF. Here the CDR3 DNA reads TGCAGCGTTGTACAGGGGTTCGGCAATCAGCCCCAGCATTTT.

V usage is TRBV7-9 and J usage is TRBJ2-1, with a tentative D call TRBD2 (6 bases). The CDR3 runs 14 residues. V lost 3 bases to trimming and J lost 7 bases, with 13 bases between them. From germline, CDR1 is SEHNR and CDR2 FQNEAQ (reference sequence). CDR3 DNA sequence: TGTGCCAGCAGCTTTCTGGAGGGCCTGAATGAGCAGTTCTTC. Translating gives CASSFLEGLNEQFF. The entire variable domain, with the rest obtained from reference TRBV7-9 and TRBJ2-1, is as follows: DTGVSQNPRHKITKRGQNVTFRCDPISEHNRLYWYRQTLGQGPEFLTYFQNEAQLEKSRLLSDRFSAERPKGSFSTLEIQRTEQGDSAMYLCASSFLEGLNEQFFGPGTRLTVL.

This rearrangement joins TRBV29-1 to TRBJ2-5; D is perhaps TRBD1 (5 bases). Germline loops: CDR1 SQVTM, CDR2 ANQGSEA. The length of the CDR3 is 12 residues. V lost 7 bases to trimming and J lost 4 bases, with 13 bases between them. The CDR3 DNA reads TGCAGCGGCCGACAGTTATCAGAGACCCAGTACTTC. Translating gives CSGRQLSETQYF. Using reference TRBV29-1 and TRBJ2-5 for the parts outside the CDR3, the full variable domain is SAVISQKPSRDICQRGTSLTIQCQVDSQVTMMFWYRQQPGQSLTLIATANQGSEATYESGFVIDKFPISRPNLTFSTLTVSNMSPEDSSIYLCSGRQLSETQYFGPGTRLLVL.

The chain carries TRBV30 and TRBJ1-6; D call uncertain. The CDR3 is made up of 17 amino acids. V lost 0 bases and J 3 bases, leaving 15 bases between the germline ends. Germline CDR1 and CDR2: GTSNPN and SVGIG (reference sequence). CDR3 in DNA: TGTGCCTGGAGTGTACCGGTTGGGGAGTTCTATAATTCACCCCTCCACTTT. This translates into CAWSVPVGEFYNSPLHF.

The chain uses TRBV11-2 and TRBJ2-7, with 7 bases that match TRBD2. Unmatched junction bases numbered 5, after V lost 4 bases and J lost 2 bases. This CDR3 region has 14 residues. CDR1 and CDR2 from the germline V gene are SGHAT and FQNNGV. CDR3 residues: CASSSLAMAYEQYV. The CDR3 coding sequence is TGTGCCAGCAGCTCACTAGCGATGGCCTACGAGCAGTACGTC.

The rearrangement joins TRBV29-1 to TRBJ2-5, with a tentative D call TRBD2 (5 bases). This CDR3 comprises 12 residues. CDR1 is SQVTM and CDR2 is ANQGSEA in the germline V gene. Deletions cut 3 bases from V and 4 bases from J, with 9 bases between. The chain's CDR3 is CSVEDGVETQYF. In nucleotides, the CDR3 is TGCAGCGTTGAGGACGGGGTAGAGACCCAGTACTTC.

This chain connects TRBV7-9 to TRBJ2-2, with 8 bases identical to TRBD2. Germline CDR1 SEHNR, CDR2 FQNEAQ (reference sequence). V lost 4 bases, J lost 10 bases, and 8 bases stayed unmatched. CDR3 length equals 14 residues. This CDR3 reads CASSYTGGVKELFF. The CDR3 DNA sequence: TGTGCCAGCAGCTACACCGGGGGGGTAAAGGAGCTGTTTTTT.

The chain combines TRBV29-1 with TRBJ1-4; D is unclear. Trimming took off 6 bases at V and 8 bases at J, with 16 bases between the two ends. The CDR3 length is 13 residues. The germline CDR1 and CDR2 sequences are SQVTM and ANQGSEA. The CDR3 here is CSVQEGVQEKLFF. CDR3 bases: TGCAGCGTGCAAGAGGGAGTACAGGAAAAACTGTTTTTT.

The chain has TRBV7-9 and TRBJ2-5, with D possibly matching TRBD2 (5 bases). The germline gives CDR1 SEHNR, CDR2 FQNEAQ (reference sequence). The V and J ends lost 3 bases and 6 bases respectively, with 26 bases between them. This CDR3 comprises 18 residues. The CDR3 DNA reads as TGTGCCAGCAGCTTTACGTGGCGGAGAGGGAAGGGAGAGAAGACCCAGTACTTC. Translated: CASSFTWRRGKGEKTQYF.